This T cell receptor (beta chain) was identified during a study of radiotherapy plus CTLA-4 blockade in lung cancer. Whole-study findings and limits: Researchers report tumor-derived TCR clones expanding in blood after radiotherapy plus ipilimumab. According to reports, early shifts in blood T cell clones, alongside interferon-beta, forecast response most accurately.

The germline gives CDR1 SNHLY, CDR2 FYNNEI. This CDR3 is built from 14 residues. Trimming at V came to 4 bases and at J to 5 bases, leaving 5 bases not matched to a gene. Using immunoSEQ multiplex PCR, the repertoire was profiled, and TCRdb retains in-frame clones only, with some absent. The data hold some 100,000 clones, with approximately 83% observed a single time. In its sample, this clone was seen once. No antigen is known for it. This chain uses TRBV2 with TRBJ1-5, with 7 nucleotides matching TRBD1. The sample here was peripheral blood, taken from a patient treated with radiotherapy plus ipilimumab. The origin of this receptor is a human donor with non-small cell lung cancer that progressed on radiotherapy plus ipilimumab. The CDR3 loop reads CASSVGGVYQPQHF. The CDR3 coding sequence is TGTGCCAGCAGTGTAGGGGGCGTATATCAGCCCCAGCATTTT.